The clone carrying this TCR beta chain was seen a few times. Its antigen is not known. This CDR3 comprises 14 residues. Germline assignment: CDR1 GTSNPN and CDR2 SVGIG (reference sequence). Trimming stripped 0 bases from V and 2 bases from J, with 11 bases between. The data derive from a study of beta chain features in type 1 diabetes. Findings and caveats of the study: TCRB CDR3s from Type 1 diabetes patients were moderately but significantly shorter in all four CD4+ subsets.

TCRB transcripts that were expressed got sequenced, as all of the isolated RNA had been reverse transcribed. Only in-frame clones appear in the TCRdb table, and some are missing; sequencing was by immunoSEQ multiplex PCR. The table has hundreds of thousands of clones, 11% to 15% seen once. The TCR originated in a man between 18 and 29 years old with type 1 diabetes. Sequenced: naive CD4+ T cells from blood. The rearrangement uses TRBV30 and TRBJ2-7; TRBD1 is a possible D gene (6 bases). The CDR3: CAWSVGAGPYEQYF. The CDR3 coding sequence is TGTGCCTGGAGTGTGGGGGCAGGACCCTACGAGCAGTACTTC. Based on the CDR3 plus reference TRBV30 and TRBJ2-7, the full variable domain is SQTIHQWPATLVQPVGSPLSLECTVEGTSNPNLYWYRQAAGRGLQLLFYSVGIGQISSEVPQNLSASRPQDRQFILSSKKLLLSDSGFYLCAWSVGAGPYEQYFGPGTRLTVT.